The clone carrying this T cell receptor (beta chain) was recorded a few times. Its antigen is unidentified. MiXCR was run by TCRdb on the RACE reads, yielding one entry per CDR3 protein. The sample yields fewer than 100,000 distinct CDR3 sequences, roughly 11% seen once. This record comes from a study of human T cells and chemical hapten exposure. Study as a whole: Alopecia areata, totalis or universalis affected patients who were mostly female.

Study-level findings and limits: Among TCRs, those above 1 in 1000 frequency were unaffected by DPC sensitization.

Germline loops: CDR1 SGHTA, CDR2 FQGNSA. The V end lost 7 bases, the J end lost 8 bases, and 12 bases lay between the germline ends. CDR3 length: 13 residues. The time point: patch test 2, 6 weeks after DPC sensitization. The sample's treatment: therapeutic diphenylcyclopropenone sensitization with weekly scalp DPC. Alopecia patients deemed DPC-suitable, aged 18 to 70, excluding pregnancy. This sequence was found in a man aged 18 to 30 with alopecia areata. Some clones in this sample may be carry-over from other donors' samples. Sequencing was performed on whole blood, taken in connection with sensitization to the hapten diphenylcyclopropenone (DPC). The chain recombines TRBV7-2 with TRBJ1-6; unclear D gene. CDR3 sequence (DNA): TGTGCCAGCATTCTGATTGGGGATTCACCCCTCCACTTT. Translating it yields CASILIGDSPLHF.